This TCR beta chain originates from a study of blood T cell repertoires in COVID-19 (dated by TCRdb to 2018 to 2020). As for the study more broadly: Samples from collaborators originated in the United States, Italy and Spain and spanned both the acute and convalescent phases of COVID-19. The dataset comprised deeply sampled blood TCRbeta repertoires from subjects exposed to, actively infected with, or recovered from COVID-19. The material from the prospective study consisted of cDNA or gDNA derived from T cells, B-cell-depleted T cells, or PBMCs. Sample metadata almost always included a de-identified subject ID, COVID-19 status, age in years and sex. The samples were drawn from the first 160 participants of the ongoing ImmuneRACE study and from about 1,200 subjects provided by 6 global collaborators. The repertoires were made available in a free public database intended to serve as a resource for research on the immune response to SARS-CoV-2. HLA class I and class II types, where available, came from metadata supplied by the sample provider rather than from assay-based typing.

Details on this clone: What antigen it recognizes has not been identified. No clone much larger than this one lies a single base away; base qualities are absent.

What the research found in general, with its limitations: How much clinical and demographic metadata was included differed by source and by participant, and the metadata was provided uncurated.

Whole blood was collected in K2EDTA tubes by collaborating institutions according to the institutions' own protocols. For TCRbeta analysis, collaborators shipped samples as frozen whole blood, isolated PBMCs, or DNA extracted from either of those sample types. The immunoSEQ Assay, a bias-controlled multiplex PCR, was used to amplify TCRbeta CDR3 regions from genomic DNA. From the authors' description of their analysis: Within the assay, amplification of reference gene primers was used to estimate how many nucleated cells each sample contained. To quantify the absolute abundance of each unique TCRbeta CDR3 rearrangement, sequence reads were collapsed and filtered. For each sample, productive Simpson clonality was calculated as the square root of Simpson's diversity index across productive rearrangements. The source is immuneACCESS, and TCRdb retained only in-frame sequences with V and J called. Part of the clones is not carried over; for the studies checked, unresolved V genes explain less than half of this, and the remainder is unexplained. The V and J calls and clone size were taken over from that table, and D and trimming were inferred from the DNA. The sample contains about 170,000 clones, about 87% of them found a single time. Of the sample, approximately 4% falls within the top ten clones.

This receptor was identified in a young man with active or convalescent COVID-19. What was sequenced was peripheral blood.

The CDR3 in this case is CASSLAGLAGELGKNIQYF. The nucleotide sequence is given as TGTGCCAGCAGCTTAGCCGGACTAGCGGGAGAATTAGGCAAAAACATTCAGTACTTC. The chain is encoded by TRBV7-2 joined to TRBJ2-4, and TRBD2 matches 13 of the central bases. From V the trimming removes 0 bases and from J it removes 3 bases, while the gene matches leave 8 bases of the junction unaccounted for. The CDR1 and CDR2 encoded by the germline V gene are SGHTA and FQGNSA. Including the terminal cysteine and phenylalanine, the CDR3 comprises 19 residues. The only DNA kept is the CDR3, 57 bases in frame from the first base.